This T cell receptor (beta chain) appears in the sequencing data of a study of T cells in Graves' hyperthyroidism and ophthalmopathy. The CDR3 has 15 amino acids. Germline V gives CDR1 KGHSH, CDR2 LQKENI. With 3 bases removed from V and 1 base from J, the gap between germline ends came to 12 bases. RNA transcripts gave rise to amplified TCR beta CDR3 regions. TCR CDR3 underwent first-round RT-PCR with the HTBI primer set. In TCRdb, the multiplex PCR reads were re-called with MiXCR into one record per CDR3 protein. The table shows a few hundred thousand distinct CDR3 sequences, with approximately 14% occurring only once. This clonotype has a count of ten or more. Patients aged 18 to 65 had newly diagnosed hyperthyroidism that had lasted under 2 months. Patients were excluded for uncontrolled infection, other autoimmune disease, pregnancy or lactation. Clinical symptoms, serum thyroxine and TRAb, thyroid ultrasound and orbital computed tomography were used for the diagnoses. Each 10 ml fresh peripheral blood draw supplied the PBMCs.

The receptor was derived from a woman in her twenties or thirties with Graves' hyperthyroidism. The rearrangement links TRBV18 to TRBJ1-1, with D perhaps TRBD1 (5 bases). Sequenced: blood. Here the CDR3 DNA reads TGTGCCAGCTCACCGGGGGTAGGCACGAACACTGAAGCTTTCTTT. Residues: CASSPGVGTNTEAFF.